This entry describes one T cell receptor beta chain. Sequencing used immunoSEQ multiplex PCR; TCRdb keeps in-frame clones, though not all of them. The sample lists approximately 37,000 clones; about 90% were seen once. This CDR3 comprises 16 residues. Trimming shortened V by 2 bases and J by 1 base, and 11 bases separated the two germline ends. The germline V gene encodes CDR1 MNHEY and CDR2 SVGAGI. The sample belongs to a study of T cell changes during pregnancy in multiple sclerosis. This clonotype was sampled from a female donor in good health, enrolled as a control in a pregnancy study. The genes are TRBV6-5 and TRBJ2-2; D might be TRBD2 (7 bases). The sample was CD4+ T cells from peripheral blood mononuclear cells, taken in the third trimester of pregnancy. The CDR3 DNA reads TGTGCCAGCAGTTACGGGGGGGGGCGGAACACCGGGGAGCTGTTTTTT. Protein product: CASSYGGGRNTGELFF.